This TCR beta chain is from a study of cytomegalovirus exposure and HLA in healthy donors. The PCR employed 60 Vbeta primers together with 13 Jbeta primers. Assay: immunoSEQ multiplex PCR; the TCRdb copy retains only in-frame clones and omits some. The sample records about 130,000 clones, 65% to 80% being singletons. Germline assignment: CDR1 LNHDA and CDR2 SQIVND (reference sequence). The CDR3 is 14 amino acids. V was pared by 5 bases and J by 7 bases, with 15 bases between. The sequencing sample was made of PBMCs. The clonotype comes from a man aged 35-49 years in good health and CMV-seropositive. The chain is built from TRBV19 and TRBJ2-1, with D possibly matching TRBD2 (7 bases). The CDR3 DNA is TGTGCCAGTAGTCAGGGGCGGGAGAAGAATGAGCAGTTCTTC. Protein sequence: CASSQGREKNEQFF.